One and the same sample provided the 25 T cell receptor beta chains below, sequenced in a study of cytomegalovirus exposure and HLA in healthy donors. Vbeta (60) and Jbeta (13) primers were used in the PCR. Clones were read by immunoSEQ multiplex PCR, and TCRdb kept only the in-frame ones, dropping some. The sample consists of 99,000 or so clones, 83% of them appearing once. Input material: PBMCs. The receptors shown here come from a man aged 18 to 35 in good health and CMV-seronegative.

The chain carries TRBV11-2 and TRBJ2-7, with 8 bases that match TRBD2. The V gene's germline CDR1 is SGHAT and CDR2 FQNNGV. CDR3 length equals 15 residues. Losses at the gene ends were 5 bases for V and 2 bases for J; bases not matched to a gene: 8. In DNA form, the CDR3 reads TGTGCCAGCAGCCTCGGTGTAGCGGGGACCTACGAGCAGTACTTC. This gives the protein CASSLGVAGTYEQYF.

V is TRBV7-2 and J is TRBJ2-7; the match to TRBD1 covers 8 bases. Germline V gene lookup returns CDR1 SGHTA and CDR2 FQGNSA. The ends lost 0 bases at V and 2 bases at J; junction bases unmatched: 15. The CDR3 contains 19 residues. This chain's CDR3 is CASSLARDRRYFGAYEQYF. In DNA form, the CDR3 reads TGTGCCAGCAGCTTAGCCCGGGACAGGCGCTACTTTGGGGCCTACGAGCAGTACTTC.

This clone came up a few times. The chain links TRBV4-3 to TRBJ1-1; D not certain. CDR3 length: 15 amino acids. Per the germline V gene, CDR1 is LGHNA and CDR2 is YSLEER. The V and J ends lost 0 bases and 7 bases respectively, with 15 bases between them. CDR3: CASSQDEQRAIEAFF. DNA of the CDR3: TGCGCCAGCAGCCAAGATGAGCAGAGGGCAATTGAAGCTTTCTTT.

This clone was seen only once. The chain links TRBV6-5 to TRBJ1-1; TRBD1 is a possible D gene (5 bases). V was clipped by 6 bases and J by 1 base, with 12 bases between them. Germline V gene lookup returns CDR1 MNHEY and CDR2 SVGAGI. This CDR3 is 14 amino acids long. As DNA, the CDR3 is TGTGCCAGCAGGCAGGACCAGGGGAACACTGAAGCTTTCTTT. This encodes CASRQDQGNTEAFF.

Points on this clone: This CDR3 is also generated by other DNA sequences in the sample. V usage is TRBV14 and J usage is TRBJ2-7, with TRBD2 matching 8 bases. Per the germline V gene, CDR1 is SGHDN and CDR2 is FVKESK. CDR3 length: 14 residues. With V trimmed by 4 bases and J by 3 bases, 5 bases remained unmatched. CDR3 bases: TGTGCCAGCAGCCTAAGCGGGGGTCACTACGAGCAGTACTTC. It translates to CASSLSGGHYEQYF.

The V gene is TRBV7-6, the J gene TRBJ2-2; tentative D call: TRBD2 (6 bases). The germline V and J ends were trimmed by 1 base and 5 bases, with 11 bases remaining between them. Germline CDR1 SGHVS, CDR2 FNYEAQ. The CDR3 has 15 residues. CDR3: CASSLVPGATGELFF. CDR3 bases: TGTGCCAGCAGCTTAGTTCCGGGAGCGACCGGGGAGCTGTTTTTT.

V usage is TRBV5-1 and J usage is TRBJ2-5; 9 positions agree with TRBD1. The J call may be wrong; the DNA end is better matched by TRBJ2-7. This CDR3 spans 17 amino acids. CDR1 is SGHRS and CDR2 is YFSETQ in the germline V gene. CDR3 loop: CASSFSWVGQGVYEQYF. The CDR3, as DNA: TGCGCCAGCAGCTTTTCCTGGGTGGGACAGGGTGTCTACGAGCAGTACTTC.

The genes are TRBV27 and TRBJ2-7; TRBD2 agrees at 11 bases. This CDR3 has 17 amino acids. V shed 3 bases and J 0 bases; nucleotides not matched to a gene: 7. Germline V gives CDR1 MNHEY, CDR2 SMNVEV (reference sequence). CDR3 DNA sequence: TGTGCCAGCAGTTTCACGGGACTAGCGGAGAGCTCCTACGAGCAGTACTTC. Translating it yields CASSFTGLAESSYEQYF.

The rearrangement links TRBV30 to TRBJ2-7, with D perhaps TRBD2 (6 bases). V lost 0 bases and J 2 bases, leaving 11 bases between the germline ends. Germline V gives CDR1 GTSNPN, CDR2 SVGIG (reference sequence). This CDR3 has 14 amino acids. CDR3 in amino acids: CAWSVRREPYEQYF. The CDR3 DNA reads TGTGCCTGGAGTGTACGGCGGGAACCCTACGAGCAGTACTTC.

This chain uses TRBV19 with TRBJ2-7; 9 bases match TRBD2. The CDR3 loop spans 14 amino acids. Germline loops: CDR1 LNHDA, CDR2 SQIVND (reference sequence). V was clipped by 5 bases and J by 3 bases; unmatched bases: 5. CDR3 in DNA: TGTGCCAGTAGTCCAGTAGCGGGGGACTACGAGCAGTACTTC. This gives the protein CASSPVAGDYEQYF.

The rearrangement uses TRBV15 and TRBJ2-4; 7 bases are a match to TRBD1. The V segment lost 5 bases and the J segment 7 bases; nucleotides outside the gene matches: 14. The CDR3 is 16 residues long. CDR1 and CDR2 (germline): LNHNV, YYDKDF (reference sequence). The DNA of the CDR3 is TGTGCCACCAGCCGTGGTCTGCGGCAGGGGGAGAACATTCAGTACTTC. Amino acid sequence: CATSRGLRQGENIQYF. The variable domain in full, with the rest retrieved from reference TRBV15 and TRBJ2-4, is DAMVIQNPRYQVTQFGKPVTLSCSQTLNHNVMYWYQQKSSQAPKLLFHYYDKDFNNEADTPDNFQSRRPNTSFCFLDIRSPGLGDTAMYLCATSRGLRQGENIQYFGAGTRLSVL.

V is TRBV7-8 and J is TRBJ2-1; 14 nucleotides line up with TRBD2. Germline trimming cut 5 bases from V and 6 bases from J; bases unmatched to any gene: 18. The CDR3 covers 20 residues. CDR1 is SGHVS, CDR2 FQNEAQ, per germline. The CDR3 region is CASSAGLAGVYHKLSNEQFF. CDR3 DNA: TGTGCCAGCAGCGCGGGACTAGCGGGAGTATACCATAAATTGAGCAATGAGCAGTTCTTC.

The genes are TRBV11-3 and TRBJ2-7; TRBD1 matches at 9 bases. Germline V gives CDR1 SGHNT, CDR2 YENEEA. This CDR3 contains 14 residues. V shed 5 bases and J 3 bases; nucleotides not matched to a gene: 5. The CDR3 sequence: CASSVRDRDYEQYF. CDR3 bases: TGTGCCAGCAGCGTCCGGGACAGGGACTACGAGCAGTACTTC.

V is TRBV28 and J is TRBJ2-1, with 13 bases aligning to TRBD2. The V gene's germline CDR1 is MDHEN and CDR2 SYDVKM. The CDR3 consists of 16 residues. V dropped 7 bases and J dropped 10; count of bases not matched to a gene: 13. DNA of the CDR3: TGTGCCAGCACCGAAGAGGGACTAGCGGGATGGAGGGAGCAGTTCTTC. Protein sequence: CASTEEGLAGWREQFF.

The count of this clone is one. The chain has TRBV5-1 and TRBJ2-1; 13 positions match TRBD2. CDR3 length: 14 amino acids. V trimming: 7 bases; J trimming: 6 bases; junction bases outside the gene matches: 4. Germline V CDR1 and CDR2: SGHRS, YFSETQ. The CDR3 nucleotides are TGCGCCAGCCAAACTAGCGGGAGGGTCAATGAGCAGTTCTTC. Its protein product is CASQTSGRVNEQFF.

The rearrangement joins TRBV6-6 to TRBJ1-2; 12 nucleotides align to TRBD1. CDR1 MNHNY and CDR2 SVGAGI come from the germline V gene (reference sequence). The CDR3 has 15 amino acids. Losses at the gene ends were 5 bases for V and 8 bases for J; bases not matched to a gene: 9. The CDR3 DNA is TGTGCCAGCAGTCGCGGGACAGGGGGCGCGGAAGGCTACACCTTC. Translation: CASSRGTGGAEGYTF.

The chain recombines TRBV18 with TRBJ2-3, with 9 nucleotides matching TRBD2. Germline V lookup: CDR1 KGHSH, CDR2 LQKENI. This CDR3 is built from 16 residues. Trimming took 2 bases from V and 0 from J; bases not matched to a gene: 3. CDR3 bases: TGTGCCAGCTCACCAGTAAGCGGGGGGAGCACAGATACGCAGTATTTT. Translated, it gives CASSPVSGGSTDTQYF.

This clone appeared once. V usage is TRBV12-5 and J usage is TRBJ2-7; a possible D gene is TRBD1 (6 bases). CDR3 length: 14 residues. Trimming removed 2 bases from V and 6 bases from J, with 14 bases in between. Germline-derived CDR1 and CDR2 are LGHNT and FRNRAP. CDR3 DNA sequence: TGTGCTAGTGGTTTGCTACAGGGATGGGGCGAGCAGTACTTC. Translated, it gives CASGLLQGWGEQYF. Supplemented by reference TRBV12-5 and TRBJ2-7, the full variable domain reads DARVTQTPRHKVTEMGQEVTMRCQPILGHNTVFWYRQTMMQGLELLAYFRNRAPLDDSGMPKDRFSAEMPDATLATLKIQPSEPRDSAVYFCASGLLQGWGEQYFGPGTRLTVT.

The chain couples TRBV9 to TRBJ2-7; 8 bases are shared with TRBD2. CDR3 length equals 17 residues. The junction had 18 bases not matched to a gene; V was cut back by 4 bases and J by 6 bases. Germline V gene data show CDR1 as SGDLS and CDR2 as YYNGEE. The CDR3 bases are TGTGCCAGCAGCCCTAGTTTCGGGGGGGCGACGGCAGTCGAGCAGTACTTC. Its protein is CASSPSFGGATAVEQYF.

The chain is built from TRBV7-3 and TRBJ2-2; D is uncertain. Germline V gene lookup returns CDR1 SGHTA and CDR2 FQGTGA. The CDR3 spans 13 residues. The V gene lost 7 bases and the J gene lost 3 bases, with 9 bases spanning the gap. The CDR3 region has the DNA TGTGCCAGCACCGGAGTGCACACCGGGGAGCTGTTTTTT. Its translation is CASTGVHTGELFF.

This chain connects TRBV27 to TRBJ2-3; 10 bases match TRBD2. Per germline, CDR1 MNHEY and CDR2 SMNVEV (reference sequence). This CDR3 comprises 18 residues. With V trimmed by 5 bases and J by 3 bases, 14 bases remained unmatched. DNA for the CDR3: TGTGCCAGCAGTCGAACTATGAGCGGGAGGGGGGGAACAGATACGCAGTATTTT. Its translation: CASSRTMSGRGGTDTQYF.

This clone was observed a single time. The chain uses TRBV7-3 and TRBJ2-2; D call uncertain. The CDR3 sequence is 13 residues long. The V gene's germline CDR1 is SGHTA and CDR2 FQGTGA. Trimming left V 1 base short and J 10 bases short, with 10 bases between. CDR3 region: CASSLNPNTELFF. The CDR3, as DNA: TGTGCCAGCAGCTTAAACCCTAATACGGAGCTGTTTTTT.

V and J are TRBV30 and TRBJ2-2, with D possibly matching TRBD2 (5 bases). Germline V gives CDR1 GTSNPN, CDR2 SVGIG (reference sequence). CDR3 length: 14 residues. Trimming took off 0 bases at V and 5 bases at J, with 10 bases between the two ends. For the CDR3, the DNA is TGTGCCTGGAGTGTAGAGGGTTTTACCGGGGAGCTGTTTTTT. Protein sequence: CAWSVEGFTGELFF. Filled out from reference TRBV30 and TRBJ2-2, the complete variable domain reads SQTIHQWPATLVQPVGSPLSLECTVEGTSNPNLYWYRQAAGRGLQLLFYSVGIGQISSEVPQNLSASRPQDRQFILSSKKLLLSDSGFYLCAWSVEGFTGELFFGEGSRLTVL.

The chain uses TRBV19 and TRBJ2-1; tentatively, D is TRBD2 (5 bases). Trimming took off 10 bases at V and 2 bases at J, with 15 bases between the two ends. The CDR3 consists of 14 residues. Germline assignment: CDR1 LNHDA and CDR2 SQIVND (reference sequence). This CDR3 reads CAIGLGNPYNEQFF. For the CDR3, the DNA is TGTGCCATCGGCCTCGGGAACCCCTACAATGAGCAGTTCTTC.

This chain uses TRBV14 with TRBJ2-2; 15 bases are a match to TRBD2. J gave up 13 bases and V 0 bases, and 3 bases lay outside the gene matches. CDR1 is SGHDN, CDR2 FVKESK, per germline. CDR3 length: 15 amino acids. The CDR3: CASSQDGTSGRRLFF. CDR3 bases: TGTGCCAGCAGCCAAGACGGGACTAGCGGGAGGCGGCTGTTTTTT.